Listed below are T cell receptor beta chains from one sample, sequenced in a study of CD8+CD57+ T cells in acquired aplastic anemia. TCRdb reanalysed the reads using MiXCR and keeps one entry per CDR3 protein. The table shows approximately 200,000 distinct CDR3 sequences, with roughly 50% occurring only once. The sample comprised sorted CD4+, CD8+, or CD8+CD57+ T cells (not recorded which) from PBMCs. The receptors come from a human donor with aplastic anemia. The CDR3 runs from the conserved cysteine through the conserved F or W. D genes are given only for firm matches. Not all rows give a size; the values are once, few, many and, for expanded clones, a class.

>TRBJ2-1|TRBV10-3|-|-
CAISESGAYNEQFF
TGTGCCATCAGTGAGTCGGGCGCCTACAATGAGCAGTTCTTC
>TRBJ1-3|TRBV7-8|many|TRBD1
CASSTGQGRSGNTIYF
TGTGCCAGCAGCACCGGACAGGGTCGCTCTGGAAACACCATATATTTT
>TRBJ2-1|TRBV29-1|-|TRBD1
CSVEGAEDRVYNEQFF
TGCAGCGTTGAAGGGGCCGAGGACAGGGTGTACAATGAGCAGTTCTTC
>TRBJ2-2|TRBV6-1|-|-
CASRTEAPGELFF
TGTGCCAGCAGGACAGAAGCGCCCGGGGAGCTGTTTTTT
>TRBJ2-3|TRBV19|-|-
CASSIAYTSDTQYF
TGTGCCAGTAGTATAGCTTATACTTCAGATACGCAGTATTTT
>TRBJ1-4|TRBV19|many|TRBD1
CASSTNTGGEFGKLFF
TGTGCCAGTAGTACCAACACAGGGGGCGAATTCGGAAAACTGTTTTTT
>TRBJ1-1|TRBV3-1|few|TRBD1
CASSQDRGTGGDTEAFF
TGTGCCAGCAGCCAAGATCGGGGAACAGGGGGTGACACTGAAGCTTTCTTT
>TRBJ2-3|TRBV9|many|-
CASSWRGARADTQYF
TGTGCCAGCAGCTGGAGGGGGGCTCGTGCCGATACGCAGTATTTT
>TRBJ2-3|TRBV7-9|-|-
CASSLGGGGTQYF
TGTGCCAGCAGCTTAGGAGGGGGAGGTACGCAGTATTTT
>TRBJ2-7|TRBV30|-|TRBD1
CAWGGQGLGGEQYF
TGTGCCTGGGGTGGACAGGGTTTAGGTGGCGAGCAGTACTTC
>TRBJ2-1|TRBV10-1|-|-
CASSQDNEQFF
TGCGCCAGCAGCCAAGACAATGAGCAGTTCTTC
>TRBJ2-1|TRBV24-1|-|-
CASSLTQYLPFNEQFF
TGTGCCAGCTCACTTACACAGTACCTACCATTCAATGAGCAGTTCTTC
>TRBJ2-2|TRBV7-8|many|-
CASSPGRVNTGELFF
TGTGCCAGCAGCCCCGGACGGGTGAACACCGGGGAGCTGTTTTTT
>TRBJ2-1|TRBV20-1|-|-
CSASISEQFF
TGCAGTGCTAGCATTAGCGAGCAGTTCTTC
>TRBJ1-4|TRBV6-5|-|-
CASSLLGQTNEKLFF
TGTGCCAGCAGCCTCCTAGGTCAAACTAATGAAAAACTGTTTTTT
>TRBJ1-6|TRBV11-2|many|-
CASSLETVSPLHF
TGTGCCAGCAGCTTAGAAACAGTGTCACCCCTCCACTTT